Given below is one TCR beta chain in context. This specimen belongs to a study of cytomegalovirus exposure and HLA in healthy donors. As for the study in general: Both the 120 validation repertoires and the approximately 700 first-cohort repertoires used the same platform, as reported by a later analysis.

V was pared by 1 base and J by 2 bases, with 11 bases between. This CDR3 contains 15 residues. The V gene's germline CDR1 is MNHNS and CDR2 SASEGT. The donors were part of the roughly 130-subject validation cohort, which stood apart from the approximately 630-subject first cohort. The data were produced by immunoSEQ multiplex PCR, yet TCRdb's version contains in-frame clones alone and is incomplete. The table includes 150,000 to 200,000 clones, approximately 86% detected once. The chain uses TRBV6-1 and TRBJ2-5, with a weak D call TRBD2 (5 bases). The sequenced material came from PBMCs. This clonotype was obtained from a woman aged 18-29 years in good health and CMV-seronegative. CDR3 sequence reads: CASSEVGTGQETQYF. The CDR3 nucleotides are TGTGCCAGCAGTGAAGTGGGAACGGGGCAAGAGACCCAGTACTTC.